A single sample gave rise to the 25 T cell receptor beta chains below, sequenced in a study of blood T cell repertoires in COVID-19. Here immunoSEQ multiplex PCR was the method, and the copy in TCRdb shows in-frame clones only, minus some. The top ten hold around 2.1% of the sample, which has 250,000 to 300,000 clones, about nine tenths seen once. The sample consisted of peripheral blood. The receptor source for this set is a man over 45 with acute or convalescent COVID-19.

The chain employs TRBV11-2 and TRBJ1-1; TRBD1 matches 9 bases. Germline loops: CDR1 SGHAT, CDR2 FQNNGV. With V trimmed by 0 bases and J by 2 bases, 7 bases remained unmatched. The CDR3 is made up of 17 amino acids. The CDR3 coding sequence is TGTGCCAGCAGCTTAGATCGAGACAGGGGGGCCAACACTGAAGCTTTCTTT. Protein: CASSLDRDRGANTEAFF.

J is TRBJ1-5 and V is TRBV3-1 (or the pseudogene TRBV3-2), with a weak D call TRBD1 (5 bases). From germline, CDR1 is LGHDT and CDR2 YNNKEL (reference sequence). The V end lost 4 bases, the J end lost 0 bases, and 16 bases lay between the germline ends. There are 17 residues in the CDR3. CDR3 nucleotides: TGTGCCAGCAGCCTGGGACTGATACTCTATAGCAATCAGCCCCAGCATTTT. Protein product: CASSLGLILYSNQPQHF.

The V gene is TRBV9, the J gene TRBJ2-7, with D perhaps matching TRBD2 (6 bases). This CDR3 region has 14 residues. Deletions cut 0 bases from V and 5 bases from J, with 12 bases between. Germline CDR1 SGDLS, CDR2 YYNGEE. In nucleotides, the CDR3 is TGTGCCAGCAGCGTAGACGCAGGGAGGCACGAGCAGTACTTC. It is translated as CASSVDAGRHEQYF.

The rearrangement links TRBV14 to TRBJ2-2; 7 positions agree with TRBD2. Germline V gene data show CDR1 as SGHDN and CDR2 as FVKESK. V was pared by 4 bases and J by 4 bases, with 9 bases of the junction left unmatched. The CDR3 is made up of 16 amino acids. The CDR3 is CASSRRPGGGTGELFF. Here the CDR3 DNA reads TGTGCCAGCAGCCGCCGGCCGGGGGGAGGCACCGGGGAGCTGTTTTTT.

The CDR3 DNA is TGTGCCAGCAGCGTAGGGACCGGGACAGGGGATGAAAAACTGTTTTTT. Translation: CASSVGTGTGDEKLFF. V and J are TRBV9 and TRBJ1-4; TRBD1 agrees at 10 bases. This CDR3 is 16 amino acids long. Per germline, CDR1 SGDLS and CDR2 YYNGEE. J was trimmed by 6 bases and V by 0 bases; bases with no gene match: 5.

The CDR3 spells CASSFRNQPQHF. The CDR3, as DNA: TGTGCCAGCAGTTTCCGGAATCAGCCCCAGCATTTT. The rearrangement joins TRBV12-3 or TRBV12-4 to TRBJ1-5; D gene ambiguous. Trimming left V 3 bases short and J 4 bases short, with 4 bases between. CDR3 length equals 12 residues.

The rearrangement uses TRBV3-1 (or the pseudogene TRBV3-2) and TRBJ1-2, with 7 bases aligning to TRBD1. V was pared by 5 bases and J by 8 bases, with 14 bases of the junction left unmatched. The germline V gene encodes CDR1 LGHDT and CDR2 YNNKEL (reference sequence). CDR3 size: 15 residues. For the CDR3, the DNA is TGTGCCAGCAGCGACCTCCTAAGGGACAGATCGGGCTACACCTTC. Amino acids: CASSDLLRDRSGYTF.

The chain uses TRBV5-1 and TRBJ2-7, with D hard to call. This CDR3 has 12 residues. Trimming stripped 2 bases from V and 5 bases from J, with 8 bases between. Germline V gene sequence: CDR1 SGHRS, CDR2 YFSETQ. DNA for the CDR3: TGCGCCAGCAGCTTTGAGCTAAACGAGCAGTACTTC. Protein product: CASSFELNEQYF.

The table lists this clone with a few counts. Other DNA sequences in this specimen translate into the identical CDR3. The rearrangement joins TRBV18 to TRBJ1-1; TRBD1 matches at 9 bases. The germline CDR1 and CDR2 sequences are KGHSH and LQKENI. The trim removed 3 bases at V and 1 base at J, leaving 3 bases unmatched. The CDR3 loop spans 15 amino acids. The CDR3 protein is CASSPAGQGNTEAFF. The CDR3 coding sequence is TGTGCCAGCTCACCTGCGGGACAGGGGAACACTGAAGCTTTCTTT.

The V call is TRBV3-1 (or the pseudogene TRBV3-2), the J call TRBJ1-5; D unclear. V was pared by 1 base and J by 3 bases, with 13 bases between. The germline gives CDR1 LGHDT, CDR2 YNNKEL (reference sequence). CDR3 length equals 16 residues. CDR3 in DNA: TGTGCCAGCAGCCAAGGGGCCGGGATGATCAATCAGCCCCAGCATTTT. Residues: CASSQGAGMINQPQHF.

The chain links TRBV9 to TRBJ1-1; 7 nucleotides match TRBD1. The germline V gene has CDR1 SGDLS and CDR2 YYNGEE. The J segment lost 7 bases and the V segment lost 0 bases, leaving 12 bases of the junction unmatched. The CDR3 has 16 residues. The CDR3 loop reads CASSVGPLTGLVEAFF. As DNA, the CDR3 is TGTGCCAGCAGCGTAGGTCCCCTGACAGGGCTTGTTGAAGCTTTCTTT.

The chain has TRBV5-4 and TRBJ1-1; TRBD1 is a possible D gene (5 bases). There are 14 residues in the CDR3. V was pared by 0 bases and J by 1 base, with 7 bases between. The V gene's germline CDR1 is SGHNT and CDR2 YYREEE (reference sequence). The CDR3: CASSLDRQNTEAFF. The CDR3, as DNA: TGTGCCAGCAGCTTGGACAGGCAGAACACTGAAGCTTTCTTT.

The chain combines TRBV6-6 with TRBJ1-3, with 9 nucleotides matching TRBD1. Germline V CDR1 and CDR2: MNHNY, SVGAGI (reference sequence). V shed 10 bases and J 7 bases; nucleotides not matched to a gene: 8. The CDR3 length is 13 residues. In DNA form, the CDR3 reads TGTGCCAATTGGGACAGGGTCGATAACACCATATATTTT. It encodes CANWDRVDNTIYF.

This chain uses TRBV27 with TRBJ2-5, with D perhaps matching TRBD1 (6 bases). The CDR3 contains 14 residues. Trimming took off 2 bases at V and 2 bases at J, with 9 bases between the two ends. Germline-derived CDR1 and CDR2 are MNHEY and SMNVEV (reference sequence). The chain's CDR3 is CASSLLDRQETQYF. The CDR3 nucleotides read TGTGCCAGCAGTTTACTTGACAGGCAAGAGACCCAGTACTTC.

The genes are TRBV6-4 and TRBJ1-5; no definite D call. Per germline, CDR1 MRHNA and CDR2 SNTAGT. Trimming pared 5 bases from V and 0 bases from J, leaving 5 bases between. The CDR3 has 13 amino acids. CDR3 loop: CASSTNSNQPQHF. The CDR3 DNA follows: TGTGCCAGCAGTACAAATAGCAATCAGCCCCAGCATTTT.

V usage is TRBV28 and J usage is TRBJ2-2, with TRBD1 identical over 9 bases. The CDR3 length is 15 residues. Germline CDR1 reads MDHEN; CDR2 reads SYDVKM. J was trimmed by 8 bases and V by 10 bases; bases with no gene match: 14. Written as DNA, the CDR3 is TGTGCCACCTTATATCGGACAGGGGTTTGGGGGGAGCTGTTTTTT. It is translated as CATLYRTGVWGELFF.

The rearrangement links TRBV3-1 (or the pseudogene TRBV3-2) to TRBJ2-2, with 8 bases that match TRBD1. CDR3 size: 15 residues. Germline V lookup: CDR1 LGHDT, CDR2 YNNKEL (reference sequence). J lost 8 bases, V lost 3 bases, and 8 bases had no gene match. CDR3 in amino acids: CASSQADRVTGELFF. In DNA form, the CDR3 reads TGTGCCAGCAGCCAGGCGGACAGGGTAACTGGGGAGCTGTTTTTT.

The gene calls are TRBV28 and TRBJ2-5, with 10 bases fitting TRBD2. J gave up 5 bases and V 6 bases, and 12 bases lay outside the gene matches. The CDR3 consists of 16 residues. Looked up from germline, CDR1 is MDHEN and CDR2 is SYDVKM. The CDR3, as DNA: TGTGCCAGCAGCCGGAGCGGGGGGGCCTATTCCGAGACCCAGTACTTC. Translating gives CASSRSGGAYSETQYF.

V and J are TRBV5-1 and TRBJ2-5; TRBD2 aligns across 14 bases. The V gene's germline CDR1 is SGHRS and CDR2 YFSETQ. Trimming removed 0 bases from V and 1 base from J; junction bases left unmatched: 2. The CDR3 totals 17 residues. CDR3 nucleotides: TGCGCCAGCAGCTTGGACGGACTAGCGGGGGGCCAAGAGACCCAGTACTTC. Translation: CASSLDGLAGGQETQYF.

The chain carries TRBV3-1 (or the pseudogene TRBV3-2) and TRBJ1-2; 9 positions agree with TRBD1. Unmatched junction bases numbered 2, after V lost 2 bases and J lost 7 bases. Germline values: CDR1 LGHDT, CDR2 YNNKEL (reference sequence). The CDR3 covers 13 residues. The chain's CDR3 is CASSQTGGPGYTF. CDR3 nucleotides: TGTGCCAGCAGCCAAACAGGGGGCCCTGGCTACACCTTC.

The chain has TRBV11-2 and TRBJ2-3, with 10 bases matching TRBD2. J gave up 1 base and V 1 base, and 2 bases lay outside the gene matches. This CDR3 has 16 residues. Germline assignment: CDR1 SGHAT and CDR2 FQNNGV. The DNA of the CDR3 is TGTGCCAGCAGCTTAGTGGGGACTAGCGGCACAGATACGCAGTATTTT. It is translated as CASSLVGTSGTDTQYF.

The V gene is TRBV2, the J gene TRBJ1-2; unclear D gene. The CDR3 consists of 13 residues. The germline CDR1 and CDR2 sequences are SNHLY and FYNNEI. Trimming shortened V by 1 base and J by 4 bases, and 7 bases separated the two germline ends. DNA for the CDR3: TGTGCCAGCAGTGAAGGTGCCGGCTATGGCTACACCTTC. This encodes CASSEGAGYGYTF.

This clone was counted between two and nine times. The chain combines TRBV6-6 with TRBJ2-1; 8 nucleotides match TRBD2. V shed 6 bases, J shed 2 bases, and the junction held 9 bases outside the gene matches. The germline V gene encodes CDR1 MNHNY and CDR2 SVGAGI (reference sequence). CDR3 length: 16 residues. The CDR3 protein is CASSKLAGRAYNEQFF. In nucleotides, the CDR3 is TGTGCCAGCAGCAAGTTAGCCGGGAGGGCCTACAATGAGCAGTTCTTC.

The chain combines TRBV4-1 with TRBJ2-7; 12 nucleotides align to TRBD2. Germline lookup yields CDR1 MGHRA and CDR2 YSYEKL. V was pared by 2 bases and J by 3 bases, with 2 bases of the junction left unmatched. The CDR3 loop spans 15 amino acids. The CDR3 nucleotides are TGCGCCAGCAGCCAACAGGGACTAGCGGGCTACGAGCAGTACTTC. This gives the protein CASSQQGLAGYEQYF.

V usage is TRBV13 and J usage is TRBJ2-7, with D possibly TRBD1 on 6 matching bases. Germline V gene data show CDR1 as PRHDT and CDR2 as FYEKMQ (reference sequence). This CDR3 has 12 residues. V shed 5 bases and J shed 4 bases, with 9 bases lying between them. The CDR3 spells CASSPDRYEQYF. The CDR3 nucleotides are TGTGCCAGCAGCCCAGACAGGTACGAGCAGTACTTC.